This T cell receptor (beta chain) was found in a study of shared clonotypes between healthy human individuals (dated by TCRdb to 2018 to 2021). Turning to the overall study: A few men and two women, aged 18 to 49 years, made up the cohort. Per donor, three plates each were used for CD4 naive and CD4 memory, two for CD8 naive, and one for CD8 memory. To estimate repertoire size and how much clonotypes are shared between individuals, the study performed deep sequencing of blood TCR repertoires from 4 to 6 healthy adults. Different laboratories and diverse techniques were used to prepare libraries and sequence TCR repertoires, to increase sequencing depth and limit assay-specific biases. Per donor, leukapheresis produced somewhere between about 0.9 and 9.5 billion PBMCs. Study-wide conclusions, independent of this receptor: Rarefaction of sorted-subset datasets indicated incomplete sequencing despite the large sequencing depth. Naive subsets generally had larger estimated clonotype richness than memory subsets did. Pairwise subsampling indicated that sequencing depth was expected to affect the degree of clonotype sharing among donors. Higher generation probabilities were observed for clonotypes shared by all four sorted-subset donors than for non-shared clonotypes. Sampling was restricted to blood, and TCR repertoires in tissue are likely to differ from TCR repertoires in blood. Across a few donors, roughly 5.4% of naive CD4, roughly 3.5% of naive CD8, 2% to 2.5% of memory CD4, and around 0.4% of memory CD8 clonotypes were shared. Because the study included a small number of donors, the genetic and exposure-history diversity represented was limited.

For this clone: This clone's antigen is unknown. One base away there is no much larger clone; base qualities are not given.

Using the deep immunoSEQ assay, TCR CDR3 regions were amplified from genomic DNA by multiplex PCR. Genomic DNA extracted from each cell subset was distributed evenly over all wells of several immunoSEQ 96-well plates, and each plate served as one replicate. For sorted subsets, each replicate PCR was loaded with approximately 190 ng genomic DNA, equivalent to 25,000 to 35,000 T cell genomes. The purified libraries were quantified using a Qubit 3.0 fluorometer, sized with a Bioanalyzer 2100, and then quantified again using the KAPA Library Quantification kit. Every immunoSEQ 96-well plate was sequenced on a separate single-read 150-cycle Illumina NextSeq 550 flow cell. The study's own analysis went as follows. The immunoSEQ output contained only junctional sequences without quality scores, so filtering could not match that applied to full-length reads. To assign V/J genes and CDR3, sequences were annotated against IMGT germline references using PyIR, a Python wrapper for IgBLAST v1.9. Reads were filtered out if the reads had weak V/J assignments (E-value above 1e-6), no CDR3, stop codons, out-of-frame junctions, or ambiguous translated residues. V3J clonotypes were defined as sequences sharing the same inferred V gene, J gene, and CDR3 amino acid sequence. Percentage overlap between repertoires was computed as shared unique clonotypes divided by the size of the smaller repertoire. RTK rarefaction, the Chao1 estimator, and Recon v2.1 estimates of unobserved clonotypes were used to assess repertoire richness. OLGA was used to compute generation probabilities for all TCRbeta clonotypes that the gDNA method yielded from a few donors. In TCRdb, the immuneACCESS table is reduced to in-frame sequences with V and J assigned. These tables do not hold every clone; where another copy was compared, an unresolved V gene accounts for under half, and the others remain unexplained. V, J and clone size were drawn from that table, and D and trimming were deduced from the DNA. This sample lists 2 million or so clones; over 85% were detected once. Together, the top ten hold 0.13% of the sample.

Via the germline V gene, CDR1 is SGHTA and CDR2 FQGNSA. V loses 1 base of germline sequence and J loses 4 bases, and the interval between the two ends is 14 bases. Measured from the cysteine to the phenylalanine, the CDR3 is 15 residues long. Only the CDR3 portion is preserved as DNA: 45 bases, with reading frame beginning at the first base. The donors were healthy, HIV-negative adults who had no recently reported acute infections or vaccinations. Only Caucasian adults living in Nashville, Tennessee, USA were represented among the donors. CD4+ T cells were enriched by magnetic negative selection; naive cells were then positively selected on CD45RA, and the negative fraction formed the memory subset. Blood was obtained by leukapheresis, after which PBMCs were separated by Ficoll-Histopaque density gradient centrifugation and cryopreserved in liquid nitrogen vapor phase. Purity and quantity of every magnetically sorted T cell population were checked by analytical flow cytometry. From each sorted fraction, genomic DNA was isolated and quantified by UV absorbance on a Nanodrop 2000c.

This chain is built from TRBV7-2 and TRBJ2-7; a tentative D call is TRBD1 (5 bases match). The specimen was naive CD4+ T cells sorted from blood. According to the study, the label for this sample's cell subset or site signals: CD45RA+ positively selected. The TCR sequence derives from a man aged 18-30 years in good health. In nucleotides, the sequence is TGTGCCAGCAGCTTAGGTTCAGGGCTAGATTACGAGCAGTACTTC. Translated, this gives CASSLGSGLDYEQYF.